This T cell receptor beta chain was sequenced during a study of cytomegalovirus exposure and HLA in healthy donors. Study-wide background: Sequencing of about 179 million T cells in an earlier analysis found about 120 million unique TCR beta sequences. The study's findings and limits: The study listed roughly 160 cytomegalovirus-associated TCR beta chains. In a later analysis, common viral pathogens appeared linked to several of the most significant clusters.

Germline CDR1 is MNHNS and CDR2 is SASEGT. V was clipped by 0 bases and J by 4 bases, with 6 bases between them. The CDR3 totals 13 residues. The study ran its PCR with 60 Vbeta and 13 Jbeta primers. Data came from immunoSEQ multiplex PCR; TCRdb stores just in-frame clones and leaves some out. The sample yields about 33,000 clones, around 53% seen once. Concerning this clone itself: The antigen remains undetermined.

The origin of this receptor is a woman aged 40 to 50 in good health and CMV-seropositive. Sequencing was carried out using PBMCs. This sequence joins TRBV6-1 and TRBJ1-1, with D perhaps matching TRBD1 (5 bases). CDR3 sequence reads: CASSEAGGTEAFF. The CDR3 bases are TGTGCCAGCAGTGAAGCGGGGGGCACTGAAGCTTTCTTT.